This TCR beta chain was observed in a study of blood T cells in healthy people across ages. Findings and caveats of the study: Any changes in expanded clonotypes were possibly confounded, as donor CMV status remained unknown.

Germline lookup yields CDR1 SGHRS and CDR2 YFSETQ. Trimming pared 0 bases from V and 6 bases from J, leaving 15 bases between. CDR3 length equals 15 residues. It was with a sample-barcoded 5' primer and a J-beta primer mix that a second PCR of roughly 7 to 11 cycles was run. TCRdb itself ran the 5' RACE reads through MiXCR, one entry per CDR3 protein. The data show roughly 1.9 million distinct CDR3 sequences, with 30% to 40% seen just once and 20% to 25% held by the top ten. As for this clonotype: As yet, its antigen is unknown.

The sequenced sample consisted of blood. The TCR was taken from a human donor in good health. This sequence joins TRBV5-1 and TRBJ2-5; no definite D call. CDR3: CASSLAARDSKTQYF. The CDR3 region has the DNA TGCGCCAGCAGCTTGGCAGCTAGAGATAGTAAGACCCAGTACTTC.